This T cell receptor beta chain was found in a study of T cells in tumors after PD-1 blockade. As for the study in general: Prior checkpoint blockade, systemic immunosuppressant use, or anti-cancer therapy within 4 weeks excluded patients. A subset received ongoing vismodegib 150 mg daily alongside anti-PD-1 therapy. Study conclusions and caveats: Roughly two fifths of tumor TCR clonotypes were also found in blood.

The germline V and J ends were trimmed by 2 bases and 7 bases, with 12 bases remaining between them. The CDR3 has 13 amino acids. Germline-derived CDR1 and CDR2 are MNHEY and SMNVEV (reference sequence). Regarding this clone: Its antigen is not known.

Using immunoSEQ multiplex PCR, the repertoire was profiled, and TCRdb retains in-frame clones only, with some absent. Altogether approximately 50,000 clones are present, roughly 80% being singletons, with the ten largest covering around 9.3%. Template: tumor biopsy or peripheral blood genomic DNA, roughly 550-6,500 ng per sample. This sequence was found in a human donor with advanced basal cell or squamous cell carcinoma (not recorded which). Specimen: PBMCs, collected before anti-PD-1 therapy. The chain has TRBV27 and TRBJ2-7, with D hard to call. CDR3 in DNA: TGTGCCAGCAGTTTAACGACGGAGAGGGAGCAGTACTTC. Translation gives CASSLTTEREQYF.